This TCR beta chain is drawn from a study of liver allograft versus peripheral blood T cells (TCRdb year 2020). Turning to the overall study: In liver transplant recipients, the study looked at T cell receptor repertoires in the peripheral blood and set them against the repertoires found within the transplanted livers.

This clonotype counts as medium-sized (0.01 to 0.1%). It has no known antigen specificity. No much larger clone is present one base from it, and per-base qualities are unavailable. From its cysteine to its phenylalanine, the CDR3 spans 12 amino acids. Just CDR3 DNA is preserved here, 36 bases in frame from base 1. Per the germline V gene, SQVTM is the CDR1 and ANQGSEA is the CDR2. The V end gives up 3 bases and the J end 7 bases, leaving 3 bases in the junction not matched to a gene. TCRdb shows the sequencer as Illumina MiSeq. TCRdb applied fastp at Q25 and MiXCR to the public reads, then kept only in-frame beta chains. Rows are unified per CDR3 protein, each entry keeping the most common DNA and genes. The sample yields some 10,000 distinct CDR3 sequences; 23% were counted once. The top ten clones comprise 1.6% of the sample. General findings and caveats noted by the study authors: T cell receptor repertoires inside liver allografts were reported to differ from those detected in peripheral blood.

This TCR was recovered from a human patient who had a liver transplant. Some T cells seen after a transplant may have their origin in the graft donor. The V and J segments used are TRBV29-1 and TRBJ2-1; TRBD2 aligns with 7 central bases. The CDR3 has the sequence CSVELGGNEQFF. The nucleotide sequence reads TGCAGCGTTGAGTTGGGGGGGAATGAGCAGTTCTTC.